This T cell receptor (beta chain) was documented in a study of neurological immune-mediated disorders. General observations from the study: There were no CDR3 amino acid sequences shared by expanded clones across subjects, a result suggesting private repertoires in all groups. Healthy controls had more TCR clonal expansion than multiple sclerosis, which showed the least, whereas HTLV-1-associated myelopathy showed the most.

Unsorted libraries used 2 million PBMCs kept at -80 degrees C. Whenever a sequencing run was performed, it yielded over 190 million TCR-beta sequences from 15-18 subjects. A single record per CDR3 protein comes from TCRdb applying MiXCR to the 5' RACE reads. The sample has around 37,000 distinct CDR3 sequences, over 12% seen once. This clonotype was detected many times. Its antigen is unknown. The CDR3 is made up of 13 amino acids. Germline trimming cut 4 bases from V and 6 bases from J; bases unmatched to any gene: 5. The V gene is TRBV12-3 or TRBV12-4, the J gene TRBJ1-2; TRBD1 matches 7 bases. The receptor's source is a woman aged 45 to 65 with HTLV-1-associated myelopathy (HAM/TSP). Sequenced input: PBMCs. This CDR3 is CASSSDRRHGYTF. CDR3 sequence (DNA): TGTGCCAGCAGTTCGGACAGGAGGCATGGCTACACCTTC.